The subject of this entry is one T cell receptor beta chain. What it recognizes is unknown. This entry belongs to a study of T cell responses to AZD1222 COVID-19 vaccine. Points from the study as a whole: White British people made up most donors, females outnumbered males, and clonal diversity was possibly underestimated.

Libraries were prepared by immunoSEQ multiplex PCR; TCRdb keeps only in-frame clonotypes and omits some of them. The sample includes 150,000 or so clones, more than 90% of them seen just once. The germline CDR1 and CDR2 sequences are SGHRS and YFSETQ. V was shortened by 0 bases and J by 1 base, with 7 bases between the two germline ends. The CDR3 runs 14 residues. This clonotype originated in an adult in good health. Source: peripheral blood, taken on day 0 of AZD1222 vaccination. This rearrangement joins TRBV5-1 to TRBJ1-1; no clear D gene. In DNA form, the CDR3 reads TGCGCCAGCAGCTTGGCCCCAGAGAACACTGAAGCTTTCTTT. The encoded protein is CASSLAPENTEAFF.